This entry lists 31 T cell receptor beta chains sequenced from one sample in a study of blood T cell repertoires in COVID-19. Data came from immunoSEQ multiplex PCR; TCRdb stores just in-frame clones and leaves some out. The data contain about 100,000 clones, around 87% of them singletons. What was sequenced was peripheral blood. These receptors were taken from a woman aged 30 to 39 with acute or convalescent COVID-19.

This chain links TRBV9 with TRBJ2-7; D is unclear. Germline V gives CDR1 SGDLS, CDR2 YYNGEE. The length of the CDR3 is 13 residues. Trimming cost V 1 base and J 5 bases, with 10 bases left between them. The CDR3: CASSVMGANEQYF. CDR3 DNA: TGTGCCAGCAGCGTAATGGGCGCAAACGAGCAGTACTTC.

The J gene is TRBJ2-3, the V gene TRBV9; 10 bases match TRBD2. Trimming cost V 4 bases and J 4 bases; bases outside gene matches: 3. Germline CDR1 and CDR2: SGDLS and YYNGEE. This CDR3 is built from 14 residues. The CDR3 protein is CASSPTSGADTQYF. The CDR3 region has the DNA TGTGCCAGCAGCCCTACTAGCGGGGCAGATACGCAGTATTTT. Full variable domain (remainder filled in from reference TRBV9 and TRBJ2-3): DSGVTQTPKHLITATGQRVTLRCSPRSGDLSVYWYQQSLDQGLQFLIQYYNGEERAKGNILERFSAQQFPDLHSELNLSSLELGDSALYFCASSPTSGADTQYFGPGTRLTVL.

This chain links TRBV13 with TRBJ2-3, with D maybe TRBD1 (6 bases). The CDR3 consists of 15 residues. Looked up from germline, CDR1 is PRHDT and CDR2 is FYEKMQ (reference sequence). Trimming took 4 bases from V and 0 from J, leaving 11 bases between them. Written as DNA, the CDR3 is TGTGCCAGCAGCTCGGACAGCCTAAGCACAGATACGCAGTATTTT. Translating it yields CASSSDSLSTDTQYF.

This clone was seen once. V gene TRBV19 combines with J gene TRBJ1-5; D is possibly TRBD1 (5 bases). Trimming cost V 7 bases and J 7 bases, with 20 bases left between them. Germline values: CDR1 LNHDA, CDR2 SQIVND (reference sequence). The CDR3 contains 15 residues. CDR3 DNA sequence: TGTGCCAGTAAAAACCCGGGGGGTGATGGGCAGCCCCAGCATTTT. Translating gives CASKNPGGDGQPQHF.

The CDR3 loop is CASSLLSGTGDSPLHF. DNA for the CDR3: TGCGCCAGCAGCCTACTCTCCGGGACAGGGGATTCACCCCTCCACTTT. The V gene is TRBV5-1, the J gene TRBJ1-6, with 10 bases identical to TRBD1. Per germline, CDR1 SGHRS and CDR2 YFSETQ. Trimming cost V 4 bases and J 8 bases; bases outside gene matches: 9. The CDR3 is 16 residues long.

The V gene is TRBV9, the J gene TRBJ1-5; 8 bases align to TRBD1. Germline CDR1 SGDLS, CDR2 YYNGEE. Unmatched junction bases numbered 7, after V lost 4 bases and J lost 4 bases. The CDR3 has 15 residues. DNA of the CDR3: TGTGCCAGCAGCCCATCCAGGGGGCAGAATCAGCCCCAGCATTTT. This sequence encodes CASSPSRGQNQPQHF.

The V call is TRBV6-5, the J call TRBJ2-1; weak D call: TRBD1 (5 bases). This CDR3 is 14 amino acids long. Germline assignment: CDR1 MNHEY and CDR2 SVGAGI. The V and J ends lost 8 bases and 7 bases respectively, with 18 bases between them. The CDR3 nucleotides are TGTGCCAGCGGTCAAAGGGGCCGCAATAATGAGCAGTTCTTC. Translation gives CASGQRGRNNEQFF.

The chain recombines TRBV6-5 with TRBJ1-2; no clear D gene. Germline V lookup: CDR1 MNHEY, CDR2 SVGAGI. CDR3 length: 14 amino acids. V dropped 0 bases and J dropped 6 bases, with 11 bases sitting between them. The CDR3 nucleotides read TGTGCCAGCAGTTACTCGCTCGGGATCCATGGCTACACCTTC. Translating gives CASSYSLGIHGYTF.

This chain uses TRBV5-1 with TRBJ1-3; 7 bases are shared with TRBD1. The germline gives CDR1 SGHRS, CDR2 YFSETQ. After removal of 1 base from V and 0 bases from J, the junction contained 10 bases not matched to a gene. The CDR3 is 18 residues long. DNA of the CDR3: TGCGCCAGCAGCTTGACAGGGGCGAGCTTTAGCTCTGGAAACACCATATATTTT. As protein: CASSLTGASFSSGNTIYF.

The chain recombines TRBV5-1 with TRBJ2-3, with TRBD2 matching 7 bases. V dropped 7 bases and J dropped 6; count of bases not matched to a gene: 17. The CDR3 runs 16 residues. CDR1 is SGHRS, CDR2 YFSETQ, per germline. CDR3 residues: CASSPFGGVVGDTQYF. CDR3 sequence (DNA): TGCGCCAGCTCTCCCTTTGGGGGGGTAGTTGGGGATACGCAGTATTTT.

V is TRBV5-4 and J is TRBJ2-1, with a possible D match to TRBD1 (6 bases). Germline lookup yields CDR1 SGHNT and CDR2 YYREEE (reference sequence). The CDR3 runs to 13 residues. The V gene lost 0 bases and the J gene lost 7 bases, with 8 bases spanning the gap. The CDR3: CASSLAGVNEQFF. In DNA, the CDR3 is TGTGCCAGCAGCTTGGCAGGGGTGAATGAGCAGTTCTTC.

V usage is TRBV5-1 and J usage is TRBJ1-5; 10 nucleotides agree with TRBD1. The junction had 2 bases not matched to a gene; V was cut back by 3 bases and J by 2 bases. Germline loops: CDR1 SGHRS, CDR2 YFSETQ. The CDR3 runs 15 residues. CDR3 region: CASSSGQGGNQPQHF. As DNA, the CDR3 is TGCGCCAGCAGCTCCGGACAGGGGGGCAATCAGCCCCAGCATTTT.

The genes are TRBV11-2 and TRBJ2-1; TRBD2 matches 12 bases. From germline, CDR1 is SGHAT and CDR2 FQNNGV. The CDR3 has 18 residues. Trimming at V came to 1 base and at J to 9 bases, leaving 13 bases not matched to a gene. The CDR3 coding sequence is TGTGCCAGCAGCTTAGTCCCCTCCCGACTAGCGGGGGAGGGTGAGCAGTTCTTC. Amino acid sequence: CASSLVPSRLAGEGEQFF.

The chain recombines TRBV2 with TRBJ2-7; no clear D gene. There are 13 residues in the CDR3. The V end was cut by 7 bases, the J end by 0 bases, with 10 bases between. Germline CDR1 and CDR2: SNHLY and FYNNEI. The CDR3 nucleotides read TGTGCCAGCAATACTCGATACTCCTACGAGCAGTACTTC. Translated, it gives CASNTRYSYEQYF. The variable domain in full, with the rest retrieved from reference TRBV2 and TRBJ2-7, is EPEVTQTPSHQVTQMGQEVILRCVPISNHLYFYWYRQILGQKVEFLVSFYNNEISEKSEIFDDQFSVERPDGSNFTLKIRSTKLEDSAMYFCASNTRYSYEQYFGPGTRLTVT.

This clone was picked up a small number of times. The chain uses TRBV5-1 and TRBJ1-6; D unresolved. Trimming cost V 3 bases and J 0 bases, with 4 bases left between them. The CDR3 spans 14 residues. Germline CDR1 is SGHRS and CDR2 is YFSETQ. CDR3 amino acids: CASSSNSYNSPLHF. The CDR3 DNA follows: TGCGCCAGCAGCTCAAACTCCTATAATTCACCCCTCCACTTT.

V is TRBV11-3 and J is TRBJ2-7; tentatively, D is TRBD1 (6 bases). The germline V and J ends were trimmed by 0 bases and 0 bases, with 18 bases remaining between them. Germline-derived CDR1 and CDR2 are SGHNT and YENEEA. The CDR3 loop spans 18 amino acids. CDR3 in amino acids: CASSLEVRLGASSYEQYF. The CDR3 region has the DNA TGTGCCAGCAGCTTAGAGGTGAGGCTGGGGGCCTCCTCCTACGAGCAGTACTTC.

This CDR3 is CASSLVSGTLITDTQYF. CDR3 nucleotide sequence: TGCGCCAGCAGCTTGGTTTCCGGGACACTCATCACAGATACGCAGTATTTT. J is TRBJ2-3 and V is TRBV5-1; TRBD1 might be the D (6 bases). CDR1 and CDR2 from the germline V gene are SGHRS and YFSETQ. V was pared by 0 bases and J by 2 bases, with 16 bases between. This CDR3 is 17 amino acids long.

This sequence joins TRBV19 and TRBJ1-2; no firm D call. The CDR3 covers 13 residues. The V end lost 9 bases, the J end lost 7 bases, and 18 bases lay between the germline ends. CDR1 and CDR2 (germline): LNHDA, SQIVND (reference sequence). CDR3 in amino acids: CASGEALGTGYTF. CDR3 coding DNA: TGTGCCAGCGGAGAAGCTCTTGGAACTGGCTACACCTTC.

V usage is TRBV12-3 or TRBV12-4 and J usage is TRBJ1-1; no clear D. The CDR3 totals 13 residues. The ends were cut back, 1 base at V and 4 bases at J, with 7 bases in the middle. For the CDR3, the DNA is TGTGCCAGCAGTTTAGGGGCCCCCACTGAAGCTTTCTTT. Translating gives CASSLGAPTEAFF.

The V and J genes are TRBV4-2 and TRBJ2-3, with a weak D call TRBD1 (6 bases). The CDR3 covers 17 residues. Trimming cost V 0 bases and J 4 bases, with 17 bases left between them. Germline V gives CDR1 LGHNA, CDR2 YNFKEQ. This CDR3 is CASSQDPGHSGADTQYF. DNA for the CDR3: TGTGCCAGCAGCCAAGACCCCGGACACTCAGGGGCAGATACGCAGTATTTT.

CDR3 protein: CASSLFTGVTGELFF. CDR3 DNA sequence: TGCGCCAGCAGCTTGTTCACAGGGGTCACCGGGGAGCTGTTTTTT. V and J are TRBV5-1 and TRBJ2-2; 7 bases line up with TRBD1. CDR1 and CDR2 (germline): SGHRS, YFSETQ. V trimming: 1 base; J trimming: 4 bases; junction bases outside the gene matches: 4. The CDR3 has 15 amino acids.

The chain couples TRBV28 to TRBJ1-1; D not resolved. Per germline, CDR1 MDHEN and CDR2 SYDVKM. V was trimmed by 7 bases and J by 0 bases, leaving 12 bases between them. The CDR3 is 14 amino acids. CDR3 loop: CASTRAGVNTEAFF. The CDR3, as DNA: TGTGCCAGCACCCGAGCTGGAGTGAACACTGAAGCTTTCTTT.

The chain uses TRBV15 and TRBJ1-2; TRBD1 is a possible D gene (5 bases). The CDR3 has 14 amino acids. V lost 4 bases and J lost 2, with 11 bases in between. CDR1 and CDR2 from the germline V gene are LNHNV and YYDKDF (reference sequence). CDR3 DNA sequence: TGTGCCACCAGCAACGGCGGGACGAACTATGGCTACACCTTC. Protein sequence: CATSNGGTNYGYTF.

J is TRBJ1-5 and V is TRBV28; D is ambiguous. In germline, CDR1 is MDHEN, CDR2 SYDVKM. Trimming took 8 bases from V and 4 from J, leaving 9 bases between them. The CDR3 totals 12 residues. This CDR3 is CASSQVNQPQHF. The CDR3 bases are TGTGCCAGCTCGCAGGTAAATCAGCCCCAGCATTTT.

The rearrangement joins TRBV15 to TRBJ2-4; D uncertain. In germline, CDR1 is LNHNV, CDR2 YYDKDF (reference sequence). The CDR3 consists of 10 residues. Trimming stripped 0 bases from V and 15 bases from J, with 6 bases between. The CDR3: CATSRDRLYF. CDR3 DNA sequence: TGTGCCACCAGCAGAGATCGTTTGTACTTC. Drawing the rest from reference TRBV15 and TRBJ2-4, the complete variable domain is DAMVIQNPRYQVTQFGKPVTLSCSQTLNHNVMYWYQQKSSQAPKLLFHYYDKDFNNEADTPDNFQSRRPNTSFCFLDIRSPGLGDTAMYLCATSRDRLYFGAGTRLSVL.

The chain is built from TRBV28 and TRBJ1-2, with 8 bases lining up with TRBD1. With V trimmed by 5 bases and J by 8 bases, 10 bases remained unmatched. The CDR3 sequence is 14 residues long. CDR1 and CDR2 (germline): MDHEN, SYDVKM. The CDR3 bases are TGTGCCAGCAGTCAGGACAGGGACGCTTGGGGCTACACCTTC. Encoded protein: CASSQDRDAWGYTF.

In DNA form, the CDR3 reads TGCGCCAGCAGCCAAGGGAATGGACTAGCGGGGGGGACGAATACGCAGTATTTT. Translation gives CASSQGNGLAGGTNTQYF. The chain employs TRBV4-1 and TRBJ2-3, with TRBD2 identical over 15 bases. The ends lost 1 base at V and 7 bases at J; junction bases unmatched: 9. The germline CDR1 and CDR2 sequences are MGHRA and YSYEKL. CDR3 length equals 18 residues.

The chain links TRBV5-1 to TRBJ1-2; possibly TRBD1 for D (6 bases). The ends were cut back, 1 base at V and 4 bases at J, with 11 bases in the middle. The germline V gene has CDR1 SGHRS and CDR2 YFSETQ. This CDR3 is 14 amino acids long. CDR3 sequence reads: CASSLRDNLYGYTF. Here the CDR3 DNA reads TGCGCCAGCAGCTTGAGGGACAACCTCTATGGCTACACCTTC.

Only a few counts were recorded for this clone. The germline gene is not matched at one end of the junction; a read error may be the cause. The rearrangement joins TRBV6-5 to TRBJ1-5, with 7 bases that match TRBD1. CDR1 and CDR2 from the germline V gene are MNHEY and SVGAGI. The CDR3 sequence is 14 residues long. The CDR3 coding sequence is TGTGCCAGCAGTGACTCGGACAGGCTTCGGCCCCAGCATTTT. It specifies CASSDSDRLRPQHF.

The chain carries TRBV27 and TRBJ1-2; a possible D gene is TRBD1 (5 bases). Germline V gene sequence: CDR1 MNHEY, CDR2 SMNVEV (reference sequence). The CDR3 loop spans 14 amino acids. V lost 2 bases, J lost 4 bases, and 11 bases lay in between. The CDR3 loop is CASSLAGLGYGYTF. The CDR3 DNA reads TGTGCCAGCAGTTTAGCGGGGCTTGGCTATGGCTACACCTTC.

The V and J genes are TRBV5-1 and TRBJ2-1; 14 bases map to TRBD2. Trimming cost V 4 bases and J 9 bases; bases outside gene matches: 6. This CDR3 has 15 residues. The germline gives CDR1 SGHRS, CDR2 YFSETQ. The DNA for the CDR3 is TGCGCCAGCAGCCCCGGACTAGCGGGGGGTTTTGAGCAGTTCTTC. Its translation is CASSPGLAGGFEQFF.